Detailed here is one T cell receptor beta chain. This clonotype was found a few times. Its cognate antigen has yet to be identified. No clone much larger than this one lies a single base away; base qualities are absent. This entry comes from a study of tumor-infiltrating lymphocytes in primary liver carcinoma (dated by TCRdb to 2016 to 2017). With respect to the entire study: Between November 2015 and early 2016, 4 or 5 patients in China with histopathologically diagnosed primary liver carcinoma had their tumors surgically resected. The five patients, three men and two women aged 30 to 69 years, had hepatocellular carcinoma (four) or combined HCC and intrahepatic cholangiocarcinoma (one). Tumors of the five patients were stage T1-T3 N0M0 with maximum diameters of roughly 4.2 to 11 cm. Each sample produced about 3.65 to 7.5 million productive TCRbeta reads, and read depth showed no significant difference between tissue types. TCRbeta repertoire sequencing, expression microarrays and whole-exome sequencing were combined in the study across five regions of each liver tumor, with adjacent normal tissue and blood also included. TCRbeta repertoire sequencing covered 35 specimens from 5 patients: about 25 tumor regions, 5 adjacent noncancerous liver tissues and 5 peripheral blood samples. Repertoires from technical replicates were highly reproducible, with mean shared-clone rates about 0.86 and correlation coefficients above 0.95. What the authors observed across the whole study: Consistent with antigen-driven expansion, pairs of tumor regions showed higher repertoire overlap (mean around 36%) than either tumor-adjacent pairs (around 17%) or tumor-blood pairs (around 15%). Because only the TCR beta chain was sequenced and unpaired alpha chains were not captured, true repertoire diversity is likely underestimated. A significantly larger repertoire fraction was made up by the top 250 clones in tumors than in blood (p = 0.039). Comparison of CD4+ and CD8+ T cell repertoires was precluded by the use of bulk unsorted samples. With just five or six patients in the study, the authors point out that the findings should be validated in a larger study.

V is clipped by 0 bases and J by 5 bases, and the sequence between their germline boundaries is 17 bases long. From its cysteine to its phenylalanine, the CDR3 spans 17 amino acids. Solely the CDR3 DNA is kept, with 51 bases framed from the first base. CDR1 and CDR2 were assigned from the germline V gene as MGHRA and YSYEKL. Starting from about 500 ng total RNA, TCRbeta-specific cDNA was produced by reverse transcription with a constant-region primer and ProtoScript II reverse transcriptase. TCRbeta libraries were built with three nested multiplex PCR rounds, a slightly modified ARM-PCR procedure. The first two PCR rounds used multiplex TRBV1-TRBV30 forward primers with a Cbeta reverse primer, each for about 10 cycles. Sample barcodes and Illumina adapters were attached in a final 25-cycle PCR using Deep VentR polymerase. Before sequencing, amplicons between 200 and 500 bp were purified from gel using a QIAquick gel extraction kit. An Illumina HiSeq 2500 was used to sequence the TCRbeta amplicons, generating 250-bp paired-end reads. The source study handled its data this way. Trimmomatic v0.33 was used to quality-trim the reads, and FLASH v1.2.11 was used to merge paired reads so that full CDR3 sequences could be recovered. V, D and J germline segments were assigned to the rearranged TCRbeta sequences by MiGEC v1.2.1b. VDJtools v1.0.0 computed clonotype statistics and Shannon-Wiener diversity indices. Except for diversity analysis, only each sample's 250 most abundant clonotypes were used in subsequent analyses to reduce sampling bias. TCRdb passed the public sequencing reads through fastp at Q25 and MiXCR, retaining productive beta sequences. A single entry per CDR3 protein holds the most common genes and DNA from its merged rows. The V and J calls shown here were made by TCRdb, not taken from the authors' results. Present in this sample are fewer than 350,000 distinct CDR3 sequences, 65% of which were seen just once. The top ten clonotypes cover approximately 9.4% of the sample.

RNA from unsorted whole blood was extracted with TRIzol reagent, and germline DNA was obtained with the DNeasy Blood & Tissue kit. Patients had chronic HBV infection and were treatment-naive at sampling. Before surgery, 4 to 5 milliliters of peripheral blood were collected into K2EDTA tubes. The source of this sequence is a middle-aged man with primary liver carcinoma and hepatitis B virus infection. The chain is made from TRBV4-1 and TRBJ1-5; a confident D gene designation cannot be given. The sequenced material came from peripheral blood. CDR3 region: CASSQDLSARSDQPQHF. The sequenced DNA is TGCGCCAGCAGCCAAGATCTTTCCGCCAGGTCCGATCAGCCCCAGCATTTT.